This TCR beta chain stems from a study of long-term antiretroviral therapy in people with HIV. Study-level points and caveats: The study lacked data on ART adherence, viral resistance or therapy changes. Relative to control repertoires, HIV repertoires exhibited narrower CDR3 length ranges.

CDR3 length: 15 amino acids. CDR1 SGDLS and CDR2 YYNGEE come from the germline V gene. The ends were cut back, 4 bases at V and 2 bases at J, with 10 bases in the middle. A remark on this clone: Its target is not known.

Version v3.0 of the immunoSEQ assay ran at survey level. Sequencing set out to capture about 40,000-50,000 T-cell genomes per sample. Using immunoSEQ multiplex PCR, the repertoire was profiled, and TCRdb retains in-frame clones only, with some absent. Among some 47,000 clones listed, about 96% were seen once. PBMC samples from each donor numbered at least one pre-ART and at least two post-ART. This clonotype was sampled from a woman between 45 and 65 years old with HIV. The gene calls are TRBV9 and TRBJ1-6; no clear D. The input for sequencing was unsorted PBMCs, taken 3.7 years after starting antiretroviral therapy. DNA for the CDR3: TGTGCCAGCAGCTCCATTGCGGCCTATAATTCACCCCTCCACTTT. Amino acid sequence: CASSSIAAYNSPLHF.